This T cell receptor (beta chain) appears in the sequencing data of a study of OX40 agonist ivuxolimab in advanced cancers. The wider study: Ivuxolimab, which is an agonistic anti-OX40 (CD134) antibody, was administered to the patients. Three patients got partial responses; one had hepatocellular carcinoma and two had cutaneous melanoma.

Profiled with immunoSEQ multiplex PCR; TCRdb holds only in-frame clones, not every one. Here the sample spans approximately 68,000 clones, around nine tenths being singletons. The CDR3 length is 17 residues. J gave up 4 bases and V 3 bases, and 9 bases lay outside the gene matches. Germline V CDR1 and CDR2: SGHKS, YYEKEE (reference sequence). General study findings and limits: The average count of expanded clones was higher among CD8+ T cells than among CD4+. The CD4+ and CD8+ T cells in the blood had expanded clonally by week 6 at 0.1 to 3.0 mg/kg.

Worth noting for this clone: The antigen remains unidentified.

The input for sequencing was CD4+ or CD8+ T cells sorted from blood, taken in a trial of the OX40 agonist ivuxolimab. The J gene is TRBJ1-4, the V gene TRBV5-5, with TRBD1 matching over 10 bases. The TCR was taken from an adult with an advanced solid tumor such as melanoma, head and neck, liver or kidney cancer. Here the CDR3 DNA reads TGTGCCAGCAGCTCGGCCCCCGGGACAGGGGATAATGAAAAACTGTTTTTT. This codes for CASSSAPGTGDNEKLFF.